This TCR beta chain was sequenced during a study of human versus mouse CDR3 diversity and MHC coevolution. General study findings and limits: Clonal inequality was lowest in two of the three human donors. Humans had the largest estimated TCR beta repertoire, 1.5 million to 2 million clonotypes. Mice had fewer CDR3 deletions and insertions than humans on average.

Cells were CD45RO-negative CD62L-positive naive CD4 T cells sorted from PBMCs. A word on this clone: What it binds is unknown.

Generated by immunoSEQ multiplex PCR, the TCRdb table keeps only in-frame clones and is missing some. The table shows tens of thousands of clones, with just over 90% occurring only once. CDR1 is LGHNA and CDR2 is YSLEER in the germline V gene. The CDR3 sequence is 17 residues long. V was pared by 4 bases and J by 4 bases, with 13 bases of the junction left unmatched. The TCR originated in a person aged 30 to 70 in good health. This chain connects TRBV4-3 to TRBJ2-3; 8 nucleotides agree with TRBD2. The sample comprised naive CD4+ T cells from blood. Stated subset: CD45RO-negative CD62L-positive naive CD4 T cells. CDR3: CASSRVFGGAEADTQYF. CDR3 DNA: TGCGCCAGCAGCCGAGTCTTCGGGGGGGCCGAGGCAGATACGCAGTATTTT.